This T cell receptor beta chain stems from a study of beta chain features in type 1 diabetes. Study-level points and caveats: TCRB CDR3 length was moderately but significantly reduced in all four CD4+ subsets of Type 1 diabetes patients. These data did not resolve whether HLA type affects TCRB rearrangement.

Comments on this clone: Its matching antigen is unknown.

Expressed TCRB transcripts were sequenced because the entire RNA isolate underwent reverse transcription. Some clones are missing from TCRdb's copy, which holds only in-frame ones; the method was immunoSEQ multiplex PCR. The table includes 500,000 to 650,000 clones, around 12% detected once. Sequences were obtained from naive CD4+ T cells from blood. This receptor was obtained from a man under 40 with type 1 diabetes.

The CDR3 spells CASSDRLSGTPGDTQYF. CDR3 DNA sequence: TGTGCCAGCAGCGATAGACTTAGCGGAACCCCTGGGGATACGCAGTATTTT. V gene TRBV7-2 combines with J gene TRBJ2-3; D is possibly TRBD2 (6 bases). V dropped 5 bases and J dropped 6 bases, with 24 bases sitting between them. Germline V gene sequence: CDR1 SGHTA, CDR2 FQGNSA. This CDR3 is built from 17 residues.